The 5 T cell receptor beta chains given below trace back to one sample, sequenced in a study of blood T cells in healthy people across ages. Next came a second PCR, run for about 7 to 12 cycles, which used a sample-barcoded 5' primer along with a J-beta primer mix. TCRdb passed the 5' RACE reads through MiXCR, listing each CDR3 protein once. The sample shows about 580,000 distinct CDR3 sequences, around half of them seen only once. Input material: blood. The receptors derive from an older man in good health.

The CDR3 reads CASSLGTSGTKGYGEQFF. DNA of the CDR3: TGTGCCAGCAGCTTAGGGACTAGCGGGACTAAGGGTTACGGTGAGCAGTTCTTC. The chain employs TRBV7-2 and TRBJ2-1; 12 positions agree with TRBD2. CDR1 is SGHTA and CDR2 is FQGNSA in the germline V gene. V lost 1 base to trimming and J lost 9 bases; unmatched junction nucleotides: 13. There are 18 residues in the CDR3.

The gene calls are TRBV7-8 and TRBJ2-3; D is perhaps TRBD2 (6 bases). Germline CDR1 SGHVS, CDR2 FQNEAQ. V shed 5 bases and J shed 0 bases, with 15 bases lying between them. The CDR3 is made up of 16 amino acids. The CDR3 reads CASSVTSFSSTDTQYF. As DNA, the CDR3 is TGTGCCAGCAGCGTGACTAGTTTCTCTAGCACAGATACGCAGTATTTT.

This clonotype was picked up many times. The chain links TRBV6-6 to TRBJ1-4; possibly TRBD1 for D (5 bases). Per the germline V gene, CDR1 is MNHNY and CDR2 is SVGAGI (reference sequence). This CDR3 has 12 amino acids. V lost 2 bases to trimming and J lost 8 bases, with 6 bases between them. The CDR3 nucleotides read TGTGCCAGCAGTTACGCAGGGGAAAAACTGTTTTTT. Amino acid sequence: CASSYAGEKLFF.

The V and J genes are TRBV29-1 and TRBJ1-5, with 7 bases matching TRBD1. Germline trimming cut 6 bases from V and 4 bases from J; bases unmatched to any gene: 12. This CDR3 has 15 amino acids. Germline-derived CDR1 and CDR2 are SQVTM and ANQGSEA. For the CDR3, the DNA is TGCAGCGTGACTACAGGGGCATCGAGGAATCAGCCCCAGCATTTT. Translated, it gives CSVTTGASRNQPQHF.

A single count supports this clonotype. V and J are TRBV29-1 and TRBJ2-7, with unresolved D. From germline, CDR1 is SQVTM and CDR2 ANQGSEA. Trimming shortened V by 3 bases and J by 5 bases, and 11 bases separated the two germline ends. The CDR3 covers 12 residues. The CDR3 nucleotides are TGCAGCGTTGACAAGGCGGCGGACGAGCAGTACTTC. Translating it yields CSVDKAADEQYF.